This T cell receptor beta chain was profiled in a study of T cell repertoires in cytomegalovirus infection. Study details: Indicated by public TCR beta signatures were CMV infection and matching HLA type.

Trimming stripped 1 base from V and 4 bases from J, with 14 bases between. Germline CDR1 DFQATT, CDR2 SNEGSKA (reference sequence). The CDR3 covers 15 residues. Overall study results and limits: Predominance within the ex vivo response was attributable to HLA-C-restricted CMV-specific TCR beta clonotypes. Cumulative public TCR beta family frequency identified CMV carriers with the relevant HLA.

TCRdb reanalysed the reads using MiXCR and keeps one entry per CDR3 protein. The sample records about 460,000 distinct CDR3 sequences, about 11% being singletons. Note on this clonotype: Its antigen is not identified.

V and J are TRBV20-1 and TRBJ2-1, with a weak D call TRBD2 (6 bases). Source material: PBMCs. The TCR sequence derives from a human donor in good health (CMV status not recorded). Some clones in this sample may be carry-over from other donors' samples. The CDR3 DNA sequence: TGCAGTGCTAGAGTTTTGATAGCGGTTTACAATGAGCAGTTCTTC. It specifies CSARVLIAVYNEQFF.